The 19 T cell receptor beta chains below all came from one sample that was sequenced in a study of CD4 T cells in relation to SARS-CoV-2 and coronaviruses (dated by TCRdb to about 2021). Which antigens these TCRs recognize remains unknown. CD4+ T cells from unexposed donors were collected before the COVID-19 pandemic (2011-2018). The EasySep CD4+ T cell isolation kit was used to isolate CD4+ T cells once the cultures had run for more than 8 days. Libraries came from the immunoSEQ multiplex PCR assay. Here the immuneACCESS table is served through TCRdb, limited to in-frame sequences with V and J called. Missing clones are a known gap in these copies; in checked studies unresolved V genes cover under half, and the rest lacks a known reason. The sample yields about 20,000 clones; around three quarters were counted once. The ten largest clones capture approximately 15% of the sample. Sequenced: CD4+ T cells from PBMCs, cultured in vitro. These receptors all come from a human donor in good health.

This chain joins TRBV19 and TRBJ1-2; 7 positions agree with TRBD1. The CDR3 consists of 13 residues. Germline V CDR1 and CDR2: LNHDA, SQIVND (reference sequence). V trimming: 6 bases; J trimming: 5 bases; junction bases outside the gene matches: 6. The CDR3 nucleotides are TGTGCCAGTAGCTCAGGGGGGAGGTATGGCTACACCTTC. Protein sequence: CASSSGGRYGYTF.

The J gene is TRBJ2-1, the V gene TRBV9; TRBD1 matches at 12 bases. Trimming at V came to 3 bases and at J to 8 bases, leaving 12 bases not matched to a gene. Germline CDR1 is SGDLS and CDR2 is YYNGEE. The CDR3 length is 17 residues. CDR3: CASSGRDRGLEHHEQFF. CDR3 sequence (DNA): TGTGCCAGCAGCGGCCGGGACAGGGGGCTGGAACATCATGAGCAGTTCTTC.

V gene TRBV4-1 combines with J gene TRBJ2-1, with 9 bases fitting TRBD2. Losses at the gene ends were 6 bases for V and 0 bases for J; bases not matched to a gene: 3. There are 15 residues in the CDR3. Germline V gene sequence: CDR1 MGHRA, CDR2 YSYEKL. CDR3 bases: TGCGCCAGCAGTTTAGCGGGAGCCTCCTACAATGAGCAGTTCTTC. Protein: CASSLAGASYNEQFF.

The chain couples TRBV18 to TRBJ2-7, with D tentatively TRBD1 (5 bases). Germline CDR1 and CDR2: KGHSH and LQKENI. Trimming left V 6 bases short and J 3 bases short, with 12 bases between. This CDR3 spans 13 amino acids. This chain's CDR3 is CASSPGSDYEQYF. DNA of the CDR3: TGTGCCAGCTCCCCAGGGTCAGACTACGAGCAGTACTTC.

The V gene is TRBV5-6, the J gene TRBJ1-1; D remains unclear. The CDR3 has 15 residues. Germline loops: CDR1 SGHDT, CDR2 YYEEEE. With 0 bases removed from V and 2 bases from J, the gap between germline ends came to 11 bases. In nucleotides, the CDR3 is TGTGCCAGCAGCTTGGTAGGGATAAGTAACACTGAAGCTTTCTTT. Translation gives CASSLVGISNTEAFF. Full variable domain (rest looked up from reference TRBV5-6 and TRBJ1-1): DAGVTQSPTHLIKTRGQQVTLRCSPKSGHDTVSWYQQALGQGPQFIFQYYEEEERQRGNFPDRFSGHQFPNYSSELNVNALLLGDSALYLCASSLVGISNTEAFFGQGTRLTVV.

This clone came up once. The genes are TRBV6-6 and TRBJ2-7; D is undetermined. V was shortened by 3 bases and J by 6 bases, with 9 bases between the two germline ends. CDR1 and CDR2 (germline): MNHNY, SVGAGI (reference sequence). The CDR3 is 12 residues long. The DNA for the CDR3 is TGTGCCAGCAGTTATTCAAGCTCCGAGCAGTACTTC. As protein: CASSYSSSEQYF.

The chain employs TRBV13 and TRBJ1-1, with no clear D. V lost 3 bases and J lost 7, with 6 bases in between. The CDR3 spans 11 residues. From germline, CDR1 is PRHDT and CDR2 FYEKMQ (reference sequence). The CDR3, as DNA: TGTGCCAGCAGCTTGTGGGGTGAAGCTTTCTTT. It translates to CASSLWGEAFF. The full variable domain, in which reference TRBV13 and TRBJ1-1 provide the parts outside the CDR3, is AAGVIQSPRHLIKEKRETATLKCYPIPRHDTVYWYQQGPGQDPQFLISFYEKMQSDKGSIPDRFSAQQFSDYHSELNMSSLELGDSALYFCASSLWGEAFFGQGTRLTVV.

The J gene is TRBJ2-1, the V gene TRBV4-1; unclear D gene. The CDR3 totals 15 residues. V lost 2 bases, J lost 2 bases, and 10 bases lay in between. The germline CDR1 and CDR2 sequences are MGHRA and YSYEKL. The CDR3 nucleotides read TGCGCCAGCAGCCAAACAATTCGGACCTACAATGAGCAGTTCTTC. This encodes CASSQTIRTYNEQFF.

This clone was seen more than once but under ten times. J is TRBJ1-2 and V is TRBV7-8, with D perhaps TRBD1 (6 bases). Germline CDR1 is SGHVS and CDR2 is FQNEAQ. The CDR3 is 13 residues long. Trimming took off 5 bases at V and 8 bases at J, with 15 bases between the two ends. The CDR3 sequence: CASSTDSVGGYTF. CDR3 coding DNA: TGTGCCAGCAGCACGGACAGCGTTGGGGGCTACACCTTC.

This clone has a handful of counts. DNA for the CDR3: TGTGCCAGCAGCCAGGGGGGGGGACTTGCCCGGGCCAAAAACATTCAGTACTTC. Protein product: CASSQGGGLARAKNIQYF. V and J are TRBV14 and TRBJ2-4; 7 bases are a match to TRBD2. Germline V gives CDR1 SGHDN, CDR2 FVKESK. This CDR3 comprises 18 residues. V trimming: 3 bases; J trimming: 1 base; junction bases outside the gene matches: 12.

This chain uses TRBV18 with TRBJ1-5, with a weak D call TRBD1 (6 bases). The germline V gene encodes CDR1 KGHSH and CDR2 LQKENI. CDR3 size: 15 residues. V was trimmed by 3 bases and J by 6 bases, leaving 15 bases between them. The CDR3 is CASSPLGGPGQPQHF. CDR3 coding DNA: TGTGCCAGCTCACCTCTGGGGGGGCCCGGTCAGCCCCAGCATTTT.

This chain joins TRBV6-4 and TRBJ2-3, with D perhaps matching TRBD1 or TRBD2 (6 bases each). Germline V lookup: CDR1 MRHNA, CDR2 SNTAGT. V shed 8 bases and J shed 2 bases, with 11 bases lying between them. The CDR3 consists of 13 residues. Here the CDR3 reads CASGAGHTDTQYF. In DNA, the CDR3 is TGTGCCAGCGGGGCGGGACACACAGATACGCAGTATTTT.

The DNA of the CDR3 is TGTGCCAGCAACCCACGGGGCACAGATACGCAGTATTTT. It is translated as CASNPRGTDTQYF. The rearrangement joins TRBV3-1 (or the pseudogene TRBV3-2) to TRBJ2-3; D remains unclear. This CDR3 spans 13 amino acids. Trimming removed 7 bases at V and 1 base at J, with 9 bases between. Germline V gene sequence: CDR1 LGHDT, CDR2 YNNKEL (reference sequence).

A few counts support this clone. The rearrangement links TRBV2 to TRBJ2-7; possible D gene TRBD2, 6 bases. Germline values: CDR1 SNHLY, CDR2 FYNNEI. This CDR3 spans 13 amino acids. Trimming took off 5 bases at V and 3 bases at J, with 11 bases between the two ends. In DNA, the CDR3 is TGTGCCAGCAGTCGGGAGCGGAGCTACGAGCAGTACTTC. Translated, it gives CASSRERSYEQYF.

V usage is TRBV28 and J usage is TRBJ2-5; D remains ambiguous. V was cut by 5 bases and J by 1 base, with 2 bases left in between. Germline V gene lookup returns CDR1 MDHEN and CDR2 SYDVKM. CDR3 length equals 11 residues. CDR3 sequence reads: CASSPQETQYF. CDR3 in DNA: TGTGCCAGCAGTCCCCAAGAGACCCAGTACTTC.

V and J are TRBV7-3 and TRBJ2-1; 14 nucleotides agree with TRBD2. Per the germline V gene, CDR1 is SGHTA and CDR2 is FQGTGA. The V segment lost 4 bases and the J segment 6 bases; nucleotides outside the gene matches: 8. CDR3 size: 17 residues. CDR3 sequence reads: CASSSLPGLAGVNEQFF. Written as DNA, the CDR3 is TGTGCCAGCAGCTCGCTACCGGGACTAGCGGGAGTCAATGAGCAGTTCTTC.

This rearrangement joins TRBV7-2 to TRBJ2-4; either TRBD1 or TRBD2 may fit D (5 bases each). The CDR3 spans 13 residues. Between the trimmed V and J ends, which lost 1 base and 10 bases, there was a span of 11 bases. CDR1 SGHTA and CDR2 FQGNSA come from the germline V gene. Here the CDR3 reads CASSLGGAGIQYF. The CDR3 DNA reads as TGTGCCAGCAGCTTAGGAGGGGCCGGGATTCAGTACTTC.

The chain employs TRBV6-1 and TRBJ1-2; 9 nucleotides match TRBD1. The V segment lost 2 bases and the J segment 10 bases; nucleotides outside the gene matches: 14. Germline V gene sequence: CDR1 MNHNS, CDR2 SASEGT. The CDR3 is made up of 16 amino acids. CDR3 coding DNA: TGTGCCAGCAGTGAACATGACTCGGGACAGGGTTTGACCTACACCTTC. As protein: CASSEHDSGQGLTYTF.

The chain couples TRBV9 to TRBJ2-2, with TRBD2 identical over 7 bases. Germline V gene sequence: CDR1 SGDLS, CDR2 YYNGEE. CDR3 length equals 15 residues. The V gene end was trimmed by 4 bases and the J gene end by 7 bases; junction bases not matched to a gene: 10. The CDR3 DNA reads as TGTGCCAGCAGCTGGGGAGGGAGTGGCCTCGGGGAGCTGTTTTTT. It is translated as CASSWGGSGLGELFF.